This T cell receptor beta chain emerged from a study of blood T cell repertoires in COVID-19. For the study at large: Acute-phase and convalescent COVID-19 samples originated in the United States, Italy and Spain. PBMCs, B-cell-depleted T cells, or T cells were the source of the cDNA or gDNA that made up the material.

Enrollment of patients from Seattle took place during active infection, with longitudinal follow-up. The authors' processing: Counts of nucleated cells, estimated from reference gene primer amplification, were obtained. Produced via immunoSEQ multiplex PCR; TCRdb's table is partial and in-frame only. D and trimming come from the DNA, and the V and J calls and clone size come from that table. The top ten hold 2.1% of the sample, which has roughly 230,000 clones, around 90% seen once. Material for sequencing was peripheral blood. The sequence was collected from a woman aged 55-69 years with COVID-19, enrolled during active disease.

This CDR3 is CASSQDPRQTEQYF. DNA for the CDR3: TGTGCCAGCAGCCAAGATCCTCGACAGACCGAGCAGTACTTC. The rearrangement links TRBV3-1 (or the pseudogene TRBV3-2) to TRBJ2-7; possibly TRBD1 for D (5 bases). V lost 0 bases and J 6 bases, leaving 12 bases between the germline ends. Germline CDR1 LGHDT, CDR2 YNNKEL (reference sequence). The length of the CDR3 is 14 residues.